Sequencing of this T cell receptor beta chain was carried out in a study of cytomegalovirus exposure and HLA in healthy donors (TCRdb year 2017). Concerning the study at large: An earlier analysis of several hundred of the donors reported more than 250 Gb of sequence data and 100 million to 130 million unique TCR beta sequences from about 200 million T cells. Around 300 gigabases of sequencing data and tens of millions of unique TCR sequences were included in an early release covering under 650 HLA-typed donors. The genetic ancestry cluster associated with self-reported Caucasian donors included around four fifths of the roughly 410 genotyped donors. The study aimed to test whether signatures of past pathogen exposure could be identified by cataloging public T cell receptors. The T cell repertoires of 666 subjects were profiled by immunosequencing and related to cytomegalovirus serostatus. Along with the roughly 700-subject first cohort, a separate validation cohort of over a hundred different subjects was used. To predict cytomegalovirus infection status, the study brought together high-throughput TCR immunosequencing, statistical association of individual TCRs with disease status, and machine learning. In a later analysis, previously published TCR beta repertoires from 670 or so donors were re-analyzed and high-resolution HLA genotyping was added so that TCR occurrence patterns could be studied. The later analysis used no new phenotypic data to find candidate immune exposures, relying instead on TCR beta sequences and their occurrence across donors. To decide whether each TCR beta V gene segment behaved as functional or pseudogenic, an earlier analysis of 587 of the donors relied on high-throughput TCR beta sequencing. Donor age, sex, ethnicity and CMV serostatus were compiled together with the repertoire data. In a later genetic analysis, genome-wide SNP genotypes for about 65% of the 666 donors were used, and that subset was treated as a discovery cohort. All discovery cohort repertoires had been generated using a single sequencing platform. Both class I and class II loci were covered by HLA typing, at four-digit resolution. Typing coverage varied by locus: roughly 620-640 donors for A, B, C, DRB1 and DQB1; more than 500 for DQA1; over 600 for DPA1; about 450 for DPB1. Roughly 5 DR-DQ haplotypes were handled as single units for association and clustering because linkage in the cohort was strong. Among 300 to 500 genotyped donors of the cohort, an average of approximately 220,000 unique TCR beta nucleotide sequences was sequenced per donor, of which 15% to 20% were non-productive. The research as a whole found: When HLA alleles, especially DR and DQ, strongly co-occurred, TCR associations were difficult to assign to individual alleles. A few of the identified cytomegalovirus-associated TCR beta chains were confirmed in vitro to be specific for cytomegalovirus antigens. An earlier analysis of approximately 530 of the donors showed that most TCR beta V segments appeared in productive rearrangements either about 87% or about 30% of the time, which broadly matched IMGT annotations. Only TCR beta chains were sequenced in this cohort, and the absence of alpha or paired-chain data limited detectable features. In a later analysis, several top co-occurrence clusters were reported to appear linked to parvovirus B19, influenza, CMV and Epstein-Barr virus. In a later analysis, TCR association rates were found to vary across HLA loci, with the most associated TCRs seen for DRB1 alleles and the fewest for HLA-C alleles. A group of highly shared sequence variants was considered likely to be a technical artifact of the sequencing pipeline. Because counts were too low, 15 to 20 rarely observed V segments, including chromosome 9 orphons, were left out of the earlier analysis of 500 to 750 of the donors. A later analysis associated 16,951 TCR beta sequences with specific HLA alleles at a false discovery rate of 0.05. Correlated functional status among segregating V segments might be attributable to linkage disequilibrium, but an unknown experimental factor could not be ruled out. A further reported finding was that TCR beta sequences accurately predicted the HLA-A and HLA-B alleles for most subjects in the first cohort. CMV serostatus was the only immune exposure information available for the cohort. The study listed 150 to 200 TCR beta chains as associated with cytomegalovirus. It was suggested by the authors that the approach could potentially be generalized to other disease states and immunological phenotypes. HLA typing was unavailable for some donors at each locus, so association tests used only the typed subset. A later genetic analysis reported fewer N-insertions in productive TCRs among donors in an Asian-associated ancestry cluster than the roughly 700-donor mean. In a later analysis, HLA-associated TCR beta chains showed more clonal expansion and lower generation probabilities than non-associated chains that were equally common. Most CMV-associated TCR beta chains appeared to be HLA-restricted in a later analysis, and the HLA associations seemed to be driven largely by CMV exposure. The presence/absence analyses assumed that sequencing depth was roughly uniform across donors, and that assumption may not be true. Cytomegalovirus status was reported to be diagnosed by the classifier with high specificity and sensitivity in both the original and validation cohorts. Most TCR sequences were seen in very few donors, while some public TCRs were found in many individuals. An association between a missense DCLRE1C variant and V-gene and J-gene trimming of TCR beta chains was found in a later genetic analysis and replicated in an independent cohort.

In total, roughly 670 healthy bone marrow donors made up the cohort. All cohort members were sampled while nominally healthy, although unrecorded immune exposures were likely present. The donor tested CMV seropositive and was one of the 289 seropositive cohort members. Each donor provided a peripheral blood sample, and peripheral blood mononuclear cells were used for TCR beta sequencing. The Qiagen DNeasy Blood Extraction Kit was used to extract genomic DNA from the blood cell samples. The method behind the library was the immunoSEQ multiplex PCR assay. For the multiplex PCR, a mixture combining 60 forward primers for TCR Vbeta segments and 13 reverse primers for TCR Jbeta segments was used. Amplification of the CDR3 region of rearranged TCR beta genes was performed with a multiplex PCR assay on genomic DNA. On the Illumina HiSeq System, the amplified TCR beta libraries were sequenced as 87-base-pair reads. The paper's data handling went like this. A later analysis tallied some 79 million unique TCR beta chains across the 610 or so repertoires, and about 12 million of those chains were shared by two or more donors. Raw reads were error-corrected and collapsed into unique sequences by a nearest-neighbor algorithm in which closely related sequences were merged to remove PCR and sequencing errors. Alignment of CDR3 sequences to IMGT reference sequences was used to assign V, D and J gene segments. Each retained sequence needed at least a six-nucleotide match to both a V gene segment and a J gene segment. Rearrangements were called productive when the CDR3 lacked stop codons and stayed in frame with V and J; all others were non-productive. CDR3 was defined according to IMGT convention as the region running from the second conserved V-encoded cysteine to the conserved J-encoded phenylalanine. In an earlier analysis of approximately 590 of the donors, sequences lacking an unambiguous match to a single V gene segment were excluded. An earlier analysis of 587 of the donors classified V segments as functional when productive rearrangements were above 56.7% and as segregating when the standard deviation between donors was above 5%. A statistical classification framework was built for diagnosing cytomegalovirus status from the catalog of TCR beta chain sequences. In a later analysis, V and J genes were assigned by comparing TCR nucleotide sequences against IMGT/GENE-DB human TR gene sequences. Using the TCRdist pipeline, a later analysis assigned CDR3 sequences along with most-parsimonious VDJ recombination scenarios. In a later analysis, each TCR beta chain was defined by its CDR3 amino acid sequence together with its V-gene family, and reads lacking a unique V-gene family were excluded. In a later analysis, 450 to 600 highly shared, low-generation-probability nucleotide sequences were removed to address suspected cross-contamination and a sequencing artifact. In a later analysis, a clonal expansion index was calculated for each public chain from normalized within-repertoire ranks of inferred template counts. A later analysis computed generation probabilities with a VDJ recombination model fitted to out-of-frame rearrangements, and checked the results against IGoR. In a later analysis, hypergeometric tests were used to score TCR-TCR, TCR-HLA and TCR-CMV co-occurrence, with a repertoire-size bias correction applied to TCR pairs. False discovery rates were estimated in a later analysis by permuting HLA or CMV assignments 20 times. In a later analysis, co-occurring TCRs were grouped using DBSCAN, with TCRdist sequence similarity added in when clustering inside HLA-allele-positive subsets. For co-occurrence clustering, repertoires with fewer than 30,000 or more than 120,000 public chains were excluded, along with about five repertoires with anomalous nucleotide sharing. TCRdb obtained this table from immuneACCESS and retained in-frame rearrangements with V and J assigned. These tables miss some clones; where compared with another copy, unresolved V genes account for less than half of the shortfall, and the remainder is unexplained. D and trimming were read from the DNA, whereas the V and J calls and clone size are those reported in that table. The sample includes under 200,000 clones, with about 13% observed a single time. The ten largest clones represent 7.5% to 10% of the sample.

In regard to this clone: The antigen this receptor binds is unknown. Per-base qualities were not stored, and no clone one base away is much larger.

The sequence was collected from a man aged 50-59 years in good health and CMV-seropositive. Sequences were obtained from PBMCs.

The sequenced DNA: TGTGCCAGCAGCGTAGGGTTTTGGGGGGTGGAGTTCTTC. Its coded protein is CASSVGFWGVEFF. The chain was built from TRBV9 and TRBJ2-1; possibly the D gene is TRBD2, per 6 matching bases. The CDR3 holds 13 amino acids from the cysteine to the phenylalanine. The only DNA kept is the CDR3, 39 bases in frame from the first base. V sheds 0 bases and J sheds 14 bases, leaving 15 bases between their ends. CDR1 and CDR2, looked up from the germline V gene, are SGDLS and YYNGEE.